This entry features one TCR beta chain sequence. Antigen: not known. An end of the junction does not agree with germline; a read error may underlie this. The sample comes from a study of regulatory T cells in long-lasting Graves disease. The V gene's germline CDR1 is MGHRA and CDR2 YSYEKL. CDR3 length: 15 residues. TCR beta libraries were built with iRepertoire HTBI primers and Arm-PCR of CDR3 regions. TCRdb processed the multiplex PCR reads anew with MiXCR; each CDR3 protein has one entry. Among about 200,000 distinct CDR3 sequences, roughly 18% were seen once, and the ten largest hold 12%. Indicated time point: newly diagnosed GD, antithyroid drugs for less than 3 months. The authors made the TCR library using RNA they extracted from PBMCs. Whole-study results and caveats: Authors noted too few samples as a limitation.

These same records also appear under a second study, on T cells in Graves' hyperthyroidism and ophthalmopathy. This second report adds: Ophthalmopathy was distinguished from stable hyperthyroidism by 13 V-J signatures.

The chain employs TRBV4-1 and TRBJ1-5, with D hard to call. Here the sequenced sample was peripheral blood mononuclear cells (PBMCs), taken at new diagnosis, from a patient treated with antithyroid drugs. The TCR was taken from a woman aged 25 to 39 with Graves disease. CDR3 DNA: TGCGCCAGCAGCCAAGAACGGTTTAGCCATCAGCCCCAGCATTTC. It codes for CASSQERFSHQPQHF.